This is a list of T cell receptor beta chains from one sample in a study of CD8 T cells in ankylosing spondylitis. A single record per CDR3 protein comes from TCRdb applying MiXCR to the 5' RACE reads. The sample has a few hundred thousand distinct CDR3 sequences, 18% seen once. Sequences were obtained from blood, either unsorted or a sorted T cell fraction (not recorded which). The source is a male donor with ankylosing spondylitis or in good health (not recorded which). Both conserved end residues are part of each CDR3. D genes are given only for firm matches. The size entry is marked missing in some rows and otherwise reads once, few, many or a size class.

TRBV27	few	.	TRBJ1-3	CASSLAWGPGNTIYF	TGTGCCAGCAGTCTAGCATGGGGCCCTGGAAACACCATATATTTT
TRBV7-2	few	TRBD2	TRBJ2-7	CASSEGLAPYEQYF	TGTGCCAGCAGCGAGGGACTAGCCCCCTACGAGCAGTACTTC
TRBV12-3/TRBV12-4	.	.	TRBJ1-5	CASSSIPGQPQHF	TGTGCCAGCAGTTCGATCCCGGGCCAGCCCCAGCATTTT
TRBV12-3/TRBV12-4	.	.	TRBJ2-5	CASLGVSETQYF	TGTGCCAGCCTCGGGGTTTCGGAGACCCAGTACTTC
TRBV15	.	.	TRBJ2-1	CATSSYRVTYNEQFF	TGTGCCACCAGCAGCTACAGGGTTACCTACAATGAGCAGTTCTTC
TRBV7-6	.	.	TRBJ1-3	CASSLGGPTSGNTIYF	TGTGCCAGCAGCTTAGGGGGACCGACCTCTGGAAACACCATATATTTT
TRBV7-9	.	.	TRBJ2-2	CASRGTPANTGELFF	TGTGCCAGCAGAGGGACACCCGCGAACACCGGGGAGCTGTTTTTT
TRBV6-1	.	.	TRBJ2-7	CASSENNRVYEQYF	TGTGCCAGCAGTGAAAATAACAGGGTCTACGAGCAGTACTTC
TRBV7-9	many	TRBD1	TRBJ2-7	CASSPRVGTGVYEQYF	TGTGCCAGCAGCCCGCGTGTTGGGACAGGGGTCTACGAGCAGTACTTC
TRBV7-2	.	.	TRBJ2-3	CASSWDADTQYF	TGTGCCAGCAGCTGGGACGCAGATACGCAGTATTTT
TRBV6-1	.	.	TRBJ1-1	CASRTGRGTEAFF	TGTGCCAGCAGGACGGGACGGGGCACTGAAGCTTTCTTT
TRBV29-1	few	TRBD1	TRBJ1-1	CSGTGAWAGAFF	TGCAGCGGTACAGGGGCCTGGGCTGGTGCTTTCTTT
TRBV20-1	.	.	TRBJ1-1	CSARSGTRTEAFF	TGCAGTGCTAGGTCAGGGACGCGCACTGAAGCTTTCTTT
TRBV9	.	TRBD2	TRBJ2-3	CASSVGAGGPRDTQYF	TGTGCCAGCAGCGTAGGAGCGGGAGGGCCCAGGGATACGCAGTATTTT
TRBV6-1	.	TRBD1	TRBJ1-5	CASSPWDRGGQPQHF	TGTGCCAGCAGTCCGTGGGACAGGGGCGGTCAGCCCCAGCATTTT
TRBV11-2	.	TRBD2	TRBJ2-3	CASSTGLAGEEMSADTQYF	TGTGCCAGCAGCACCGGACTAGCGGGAGAGGAGATGAGCGCAGATACGCAGTATTTT
TRBV29-1	.	TRBD2	TRBJ2-3	CSVPQLAVSTDTQYF	TGCAGCGTTCCCCAACTAGCGGTTAGCACAGATACGCAGTATTTT
TRBV29-1	few	.	TRBJ2-1	CSVVGVGEKVYNEQFF	TGCAGCGTTGTAGGAGTGGGGGAGAAGGTTTACAATGAGCAGTTCTTC
TRBV7-8	.	.	TRBJ2-1	CASSPDPGEQFF	TGTGCCAGCAGCCCTGACCCCGGAGAGCAGTTCTTC
TRBV20-1	.	TRBD1	TRBJ2-3	CSADRGPTDTQYF	TGCAGTGCTGACAGGGGGCCGACAGATACGCAGTATTTT
TRBV20-1	.	.	TRBJ2-2	CSAKRTSTNTGELFF	TGCAGTGCTAAGAGGACGTCTACGAACACCGGGGAGCTGTTTTTT
TRBV4-1	many	.	TRBJ2-7	CASSWGDYSYEQYF	TGCGCCAGCAGCTGGGGGGATTACTCCTACGAGCAGTACTTC
TRBV27	.	TRBD1	TRBJ2-1	CASSLYGTDNEQFF	TGTGCCAGCAGTTTATATGGGACAGACAATGAGCAGTTCTTC
TRBV20-1	.	.	TRBJ1-1	CSARDGREFWTGAFF	TGCAGTGCTAGAGATGGCAGGGAGTTTTGGACGGGAGCTTTCTTT
TRBV4-1	few	TRBD1	TRBJ1-6	CASSQHTGGSYNSPLHF	TGCGCCAGCAGCCAGCACACAGGGGGCTCCTATAATTCACCCCTCCACTTT
TRBV27	.	.	TRBJ2-7	CASSLSAGASYEQYF	TGTGCCAGCAGTTTATCGGCAGGGGCGTCGTACGAGCAGTACTTC
TRBV29-1	many	TRBD1	TRBJ2-7	CSVETGGSYEQYF	TGCAGCGTTGAAACAGGGGGATCCTACGAGCAGTACTTC
TRBV29-1	few	.	TRBJ2-3	CSVDTDTQYF	TGCAGCGTTGACACAGATACGCAGTATTTT
TRBV14	few	.	TRBJ2-3	CASSQDRGLYTDTQYF	TGTGCCAGCAGCCAAGATCGAGGGCTCTACACAGATACGCAGTATTTT
TRBV10-3	.	.	TRBJ2-1	CAISVANEQFF	TGTGCCATCAGTGTAGCCAATGAGCAGTTCTTC
TRBV12-3/TRBV12-4	.	.	TRBJ2-1	CASSALYDGHNEQFF	TGTGCCAGCAGCGCCCTGTATGACGGACACAATGAGCAGTTCTTC
TRBV4-2	many	.	TRBJ2-5	CASSQEGPGETQYF	TGTGCCAGCAGCCAAGAGGGGCCCGGGGAGACCCAGTACTTC
TRBV2	.	.	TRBJ2-1	CASRGDPGISYEQFF	TGTGCCAGCAGGGGGGATCCAGGAATTTCCTATGAGCAGTTCTTC
TRBV11-2	.	.	TRBJ2-2	CASSLIGLRGGDTGELFF	TGTGCCAGCAGCTTAATTGGTTTGCGGGGTGGGGACACCGGGGAGCTGTTTTTT
TRBV25-1	few	TRBD1	TRBJ1-2	CASSDRGRGYTF	TGTGCCAGCAGTGACAGGGGGCGCGGCTACACCTTC
TRBV24-1	many	.	TRBJ1-2	CATSDSQGPNYGYTF	TGTGCCACCAGTGATTCTCAGGGACCTAACTATGGCTACACCTTC
TRBV4-1	few	TRBD2	TRBJ2-5	CASSQVLAGDEAETQYF	TGCGCCAGCAGCCAAGTACTAGCGGGAGATGAAGCGGAGACCCAGTACTTC
TRBV12-5	many	.	TRBJ1-6	CANSGGGSPLHF	TGTGCTAACTCCGGGGGCGGATCACCCCTCCACTTT
TRBV12-3/TRBV12-4	many	.	TRBJ1-5	CASSRTQYQPQHF	TGTGCCAGCAGCAGGACACAATATCAGCCCCAGCATTTT
TRBV13	few	.	TRBJ2-7	CASSSSGRYEQYF	TGTGCCAGCAGCTCCTCGGGGAGGTACGAGCAGTACTTC
TRBV29-1	few	TRBD2	TRBJ2-7	CSVIAGERDEQYF	TGCAGCGTCATAGCGGGAGAGAGGGACGAGCAGTACTTC
TRBV6-1	few	TRBD1	TRBJ2-5	CASSVGTGGYQETQYF	TGTGCCAGCAGTGTTGGGACAGGGGGGTACCAAGAGACCCAGTACTTC
TRBV4-1	.	.	TRBJ2-1	CASSQEAWDDFDNEQFF	TGCGCCAGCAGCCAAGAGGCATGGGATGACTTTGACAATGAGCAGTTCTTC
TRBV28	few	TRBD2	TRBJ2-2	CASSPSGYTGELFF	TGTGCCAGCAGTCCTAGCGGCTACACCGGGGAGCTGTTTTTT
TRBV20-1	.	.	TRBJ2-7	CSAREHSPMPYEQYF	TGCAGTGCTAGAGAGCACTCCCCAATGCCTTACGAGCAGTACTTC
TRBV6-1	.	TRBD2	TRBJ2-1	CASRPSWAGVGNEQFF	TGTGCCAGCAGGCCCAGTTGGGCGGGAGTTGGTAATGAGCAGTTCTTC
TRBV29-1	many	.	TRBJ2-1	CSVEEEWVSGAEHNEQFF	TGCAGCGTTGAGGAGGAGTGGGTTAGCGGCGCTGAACACAATGAGCAGTTCTTC
TRBV20-1	few	.	TRBJ1-2	CSARWVDSPYGYTF	TGCAGTGCTAGATGGGTGGACAGCCCCTATGGCTACACCTTC
TRBV6-5	many	.	TRBJ1-1	CASSYKLNTEAFF	TGTGCCAGCAGTTACAAGCTGAACACTGAAGCTTTCTTT
TRBV25-1	.	TRBD2	TRBJ2-1	CASSEWVSGSLNEQFF	TGTGCCAGCAGTGAATGGGTTAGCGGGAGCCTTAATGAGCAGTTCTTC
TRBV7-9	.	TRBD1	TRBJ2-7	CASSLGTGWPHEQYF	TGTGCCAGCAGCTTAGGGACAGGGTGGCCCCACGAGCAGTACTTC
TRBV2	few	TRBD1	TRBJ2-5	CASTDPRGLQETQYF	TGTGCCAGCACCGACCCCAGGGGGCTCCAAGAGACCCAGTACTTC
TRBV7-9	.	TRBD2	TRBJ2-2	CASAKGLAGSGELFF	TGTGCCAGCGCTAAGGGACTAGCGGGTTCCGGGGAGCTGTTTTTT